Included here is one T cell receptor beta chain sequence, with context. Profiled with immunoSEQ multiplex PCR; TCRdb holds only in-frame clones, not every one. The sample has under 200,000 clones; 80% to 85% are singletons. These data are taken from a study of blood T cell repertoires in COVID-19. Study overall: In each case, the material was cDNA or gDNA derived from T cells, B-cell-depleted T cells, or PBMCs.

The CDR3 totals 14 residues. Deletions cut 4 bases from V and 6 bases from J, with 12 bases between. From germline, CDR1 is MNHEY and CDR2 SMNVEV (reference sequence). Sequencing input: peripheral blood. V and J are TRBV27 and TRBJ2-2; D remains unclear. This TCR was recovered from a woman between 65 and 79 years old with COVID-19, enrolled during active disease. CDR3 loop: CASSSHKRAGELFF. In DNA, the CDR3 is TGTGCCAGCAGTTCGCACAAACGGGCCGGGGAGCTGTTTTTT.